Below, 27 T cell receptor beta chains from the same sample are listed, as sequenced in a study of PD-1 blockade in classical Hodgkin lymphoma. The patients all showed relapse after autologous stem cell transplantation, while their brentuximab vedotin exposure varied. The repertoire was sequenced with immunoSEQ multiplex PCR; TCRdb's copy has only in-frame clones and lacks some. Among 25,000 or so clones listed, around 69% were seen once. The sample here was peripheral blood mononuclear cells (PBMCs), taken before the second cycle of nivolumab. These TCRs come from a human donor with classical Hodgkin lymphoma.

This rearrangement joins TRBV13 to TRBJ2-1, with 11 bases aligning to TRBD2. This CDR3 is built from 20 residues. V shed 5 bases and J 2 bases; nucleotides not matched to a gene: 17. Germline V CDR1 and CDR2: PRHDT, FYEKMQ (reference sequence). For the CDR3, the DNA is TGTGCCAGCAGCCACCCTCGAAATAGCGGGGGGGCCAGGACCTACAATGAGCAGTTCTTC. Its translation is CASSHPRNSGGARTYNEQFF. Full variable domain (remainder filled in from reference TRBV13 and TRBJ2-1): AAGVIQSPRHLIKEKRETATLKCYPIPRHDTVYWYQQGPGQDPQFLISFYEKMQSDKGSIPDRFSAQQFSDYHSELNMSSLELGDSALYFCASSHPRNSGGARTYNEQFFGPGTRLTVL.

This sequence joins TRBV6-6 and TRBJ1-1; tentative D call: TRBD1 (5 bases). CDR1 is MNHNY, CDR2 SVGAGI, per germline (reference sequence). V lost 3 bases, J lost 4 bases, and 9 bases lay in between. This CDR3 contains 13 residues. The DNA of the CDR3 is TGTGCCAGCAGTTATCTGGACATCACTGAAGCTTTCTTT. This translates into CASSYLDITEAFF.

In this sample, this clone turned up once. This chain joins TRBV6-1 and TRBJ1-2; D not resolved. The CDR3 extends over 10 amino acids. Trimming removed 8 bases at V and 4 bases at J, with 5 bases between. The germline CDR1 and CDR2 sequences are MNHNS and SASEGT. The CDR3 is CASLGYGYTF. DNA for the CDR3: TGTGCCAGCCTCGGCTATGGCTACACCTTC.

This chain links TRBV6-4 with TRBJ2-1; possibly TRBD1 or TRBD2 for D (5 bases each). Germline CDR1 MRHNA, CDR2 SNTAGT. V was cut by 4 bases and J by 5 bases, with 15 bases left in between. The CDR3 covers 15 residues. CDR3 region: CASSVEDLGDNEQFF. CDR3 in DNA: TGTGCCAGCAGTGTTGAGGACTTGGGGGACAATGAGCAGTTCTTC.

The chain joins TRBV7-7 to TRBJ2-5; TRBD2 might be the D (6 bases). Germline V gene data show CDR1 as SSHAT and CDR2 as FNYEAQ (reference sequence). The ends were cut back, 4 bases at V and 3 bases at J, with 12 bases in the middle. CDR3 size: 14 residues. This CDR3 reads CASSYAGLEETQYF. CDR3 DNA: TGTGCCAGCAGCTACGCGGGGCTTGAAGAGACCCAGTACTTC.

The V and J genes are TRBV10-2 and TRBJ2-3; no firm D call. Trimming stripped 2 bases from V and 2 bases from J, with 8 bases between. This CDR3 contains 14 residues. The germline V gene encodes CDR1 WSHSY and CDR2 SAAADI. As DNA, the CDR3 is TGCGCCAGCAGTGAGGGCAGTCTCACAGATACGCAGTATTTT. It translates to CASSEGSLTDTQYF.

Written as DNA, the CDR3 is TGTGCCAGCACCAGTCTAGCGGGTCCGGACACCGGGGAGCTGTTTTTT. Protein product: CASTSLAGPDTGELFF. This chain connects TRBV7-6 to TRBJ2-2, with 8 nucleotides matching TRBD2. This CDR3 contains 16 residues. The V gene end was trimmed by 7 bases and the J gene end by 3 bases; junction bases not matched to a gene: 10. CDR1 and CDR2 (germline): SGHVS, FNYEAQ.

This chain uses TRBV28 with TRBJ1-2, with D uncertain. Germline V gene lookup returns CDR1 MDHEN and CDR2 SYDVKM. The CDR3 runs 14 residues. Trimming left V 3 bases short and J 8 bases short, with 16 bases between. CDR3 DNA: TGTGCCAGCAGTTTGGAGATAGTCTCATCCGGCTACACCTTC. It translates to CASSLEIVSSGYTF.

This clone was seen just once. V usage is TRBV5-4 and J usage is TRBJ2-3, with unresolved D. Trimming removed 4 bases from V and 2 bases from J, with 11 bases in between. The length of the CDR3 is 14 residues. Germline assignment: CDR1 SGHNT and CDR2 YYREEE (reference sequence). CDR3 nucleotides: TGTGCCAGCAGCCACCGGGCCTCCACAGATACGCAGTATTTT. Translating it yields CASSHRASTDTQYF.

This sequence joins TRBV28 and TRBJ1-1; no definite D call. The CDR3 is 15 residues long. Germline values: CDR1 MDHEN, CDR2 SYDVKM. V shed 5 bases and J shed 1 base, with 14 bases lying between them. The chain's CDR3 is CASSPAGLGNTEAFF. The CDR3 DNA reads as TGTGCCAGCAGTCCCGCCGGGCTCGGGAACACTGAAGCTTTCTTT.

V usage is TRBV19 and J usage is TRBJ2-7; 10 nucleotides line up with TRBD1. The CDR3 extends over 13 amino acids. Unmatched junction bases numbered 3, after V lost 5 bases and J lost 5 bases. Germline V lookup: CDR1 LNHDA, CDR2 SQIVND (reference sequence). This CDR3 reads CASSVGTGDEQYF. The CDR3 DNA is TGTGCCAGTAGTGTCGGGACAGGGGACGAGCAGTACTTC.

The table lists this clone with a count of one. The chain uses TRBV15 and TRBJ2-3; D not certain. Germline V lookup: CDR1 LNHNV, CDR2 YYDKDF (reference sequence). V lost 0 bases to trimming and J lost 2 bases, with 12 bases between them. There are 16 residues in the CDR3. The CDR3 coding sequence is TGTGCCACCAGCAGAGATCTCGTCCGTCCCACAGATACGCAGTATTTT. Protein sequence: CATSRDLVRPTDTQYF.

CDR3 protein: CASSRASGSPTDTQYF. For the CDR3, the DNA is TGCGCCAGCAGTAGGGCTAGCGGGAGCCCCACAGATACGCAGTATTTT. The chain uses TRBV10-2 and TRBJ2-3; the match to TRBD2 covers 10 bases. With 5 bases clipped from V and 2 bases from J, the junction kept 7 bases outside the gene matches. In germline, CDR1 is WSHSY, CDR2 SAAADI. The CDR3 is made up of 16 amino acids.

The chain carries TRBV15 and TRBJ1-1; a possible D gene is TRBD1 (6 bases). V was trimmed by 0 bases and J by 1 base, leaving 6 bases between them. CDR3 length: 14 amino acids. Germline CDR1 reads LNHNV; CDR2 reads YYDKDF (reference sequence). The CDR3 nucleotides are TGTGCCACCAGCAGAGAGGGACAGAACACTGAAGCTTTCTTT. It yields the protein CATSREGQNTEAFF.

This clone occurred once. The chain couples TRBV19 to TRBJ2-3; 7 nucleotides agree with TRBD2. V gave up 3 bases and J gave up 0 bases; unmatched junction bases: 3. The germline V gene has CDR1 LNHDA and CDR2 SQIVND (reference sequence). The CDR3 contains 15 residues. CDR3 in DNA: TGTGCCAGTAGTATGGGGGGGAGAAGCACAGATACGCAGTATTTT. Translating gives CASSMGGRSTDTQYF.

This clone turned up a few times. The chain links TRBV28 to TRBJ2-2; 7 bases fit TRBD2. V lost 10 bases to trimming and J lost 4 bases; unmatched junction nucleotides: 9. Per the germline V gene, CDR1 is MDHEN and CDR2 is SYDVKM. This CDR3 is built from 14 residues. The CDR3 loop is CATPGLDGTGELFF. For the CDR3, the DNA is TGTGCCACCCCTGGACTAGATGGCACCGGGGAGCTGTTTTTT.

The CDR3 reads CASSRGSGSGTDTQYF. The CDR3 coding sequence is TGTGCCAGCTCACGGGGTAGCGGGAGCGGCACAGATACGCAGTATTTT. This sequence joins TRBV18 and TRBJ2-3; 9 bases align to TRBD2. The CDR3 covers 16 residues. Germline CDR1 KGHSH, CDR2 LQKENI. V was pared by 4 bases and J by 1 base, with 6 bases of the junction left unmatched. Based on the CDR3 plus reference TRBV18 and TRBJ2-3, the full variable domain is NAGVMQNPRHLVRRRGQEARLRCSPMKGHSHVYWYRQLPEEGLKFMVYLQKENIIDESGMPKERFSAEFPKEGPSILRIQQVVRGDSAAYFCASSRGSGSGTDTQYFGPGTRLTVL.

This clone was seen only a few times. The chain combines TRBV9 with TRBJ2-1, with no clear D. The germline gives CDR1 SGDLS, CDR2 YYNGEE. The CDR3 loop spans 13 amino acids. V was pared by 0 bases and J by 1 base, with 2 bases between. The CDR3 sequence is CASSVVSYNEQFF. The CDR3 region has the DNA TGTGCCAGCAGCGTAGTATCCTACAATGAGCAGTTCTTC.

The rearrangement joins TRBV5-6 to TRBJ1-1, with D maybe TRBD1 (6 bases). CDR3 length: 16 residues. CDR1 is SGHDT and CDR2 is YYEEEE in the germline V gene. V lost 4 bases to trimming and J lost 3 bases, with 19 bases between them. This CDR3 reads CASSPRQAVGDTEAFF. In DNA, the CDR3 is TGTGCCAGCAGCCCTCGACAGGCGGTAGGGGACACTGAAGCTTTCTTT.

By share of the sample, this clone is medium-sized. The chain joins TRBV28 to TRBJ1-5; D gene unclear. This CDR3 is built from 12 residues. From germline, CDR1 is MDHEN and CDR2 SYDVKM. Trimming took 11 bases from V and 0 from J, leaving 8 bases between them. The CDR3 reads CASRTSNQPQHF. CDR3 nucleotides: TGTGCCTCCCGGACTAGCAATCAGCCCCAGCATTTT. Full variable domain (missing parts from reference TRBV28 and TRBJ1-5): DVKVTQSSRYLVKRTGEKVFLECVQDMDHENMFWYRQDPGLGLRLIYFSYDVKMKEKGDIPEGYSVSREKKERFSLILESASTNQTSMYLCASRTSNQPQHFGDGTRLSIL.

This chain joins TRBV7-9 and TRBJ2-1; 14 nucleotides align to TRBD2. CDR1 is SEHNR, CDR2 FQNEAQ, per germline (reference sequence). The CDR3 is made up of 16 amino acids. V was pared by 5 bases and J by 3 bases, with 3 bases of the junction left unmatched. The CDR3 sequence is CASSAGLAGDYNEQFF. The CDR3 region has the DNA TGTGCCAGCAGCGCGGGACTAGCGGGAGACTACAATGAGCAGTTCTTC.

The rearrangement uses TRBV7-2 and TRBJ2-4, with D tentatively TRBD2 (7 bases). This CDR3 contains 16 residues. Trimming took off 5 bases at V and 0 bases at J, with 14 bases between the two ends. CDR1 SGHTA and CDR2 FQGNSA come from the germline V gene. CDR3 coding DNA: TGTGCCAGCAGCCGTTCAAGGGGGGGAGCCAAAAACATTCAGTACTTC. Its translation: CASSRSRGGAKNIQYF. The full variable domain, its missing parts supplied by reference TRBV7-2 and TRBJ2-4, is GAGVSQSPSNKVTEKGKDVELRCDPISGHTALYWYRQSLGQGLEFLIYFQGNSAPDKSGLPSDRFSAERTGGSVSTLTIQRTQQEDSAVYLCASSRSRGGAKNIQYFGAGTRLSVL.

This chain links TRBV9 with TRBJ2-1, with TRBD2 identical over 12 bases. The ends lost 4 bases at V and 9 bases at J; junction bases unmatched: 5. Germline V lookup: CDR1 SGDLS, CDR2 YYNGEE. This CDR3 is 14 amino acids long. CDR3 amino acids: CASSTRTSGAEQFF. CDR3 bases: TGTGCCAGCAGCACCCGGACTAGCGGGGCTGAGCAGTTCTTC.

The chain couples TRBV7-3 to TRBJ1-2; unclear D gene. The germline gives CDR1 SGHTA, CDR2 FQGTGA. This CDR3 region has 14 residues. V lost 8 bases to trimming and J lost 4 bases, with 17 bases between them. The CDR3: CASSPGSSPYGYTF. The CDR3 DNA reads as TGTGCCAGCTCCCCGGGATCGTCCCCCTATGGCTACACCTTC.

The CDR3 sequence: CASSRTGFENEKLFF. For the CDR3, the DNA is TGTGCCAGCAGCCGGACAGGGTTTGAGAATGAAAAACTGTTTTTT. This chain connects TRBV28 to TRBJ1-4; TRBD1 agrees at 8 bases. Germline V lookup: CDR1 MDHEN, CDR2 SYDVKM. Unmatched junction bases numbered 8, after V lost 6 bases and J lost 5 bases. The CDR3 runs to 15 residues.

The V gene is TRBV1, the J gene TRBJ2-7; the table's TRBD1 call for D was not verified on the DNA. TRBV1 has pseudogene status. This CDR3 comprises 15 residues. DNA for the CDR3: TGCACCAGCAGCCAAGATGGGACAGCTCCCTACGAGCAGCACTTC. It codes for CTSSQDGTAPYEQHF.

The V call is TRBV2, the J call TRBJ2-7; weak D call: TRBD1 (6 bases). Trimming stripped 3 bases from V and 2 bases from J, with 14 bases between. This CDR3 is built from 15 residues. Germline CDR1 reads SNHLY; CDR2 reads FYNNEI. CDR3 in amino acids: CASSDHGDNPYEQYF. As DNA, the CDR3 is TGTGCCAGCAGTGACCACGGGGACAACCCCTACGAGCAGTACTTC.